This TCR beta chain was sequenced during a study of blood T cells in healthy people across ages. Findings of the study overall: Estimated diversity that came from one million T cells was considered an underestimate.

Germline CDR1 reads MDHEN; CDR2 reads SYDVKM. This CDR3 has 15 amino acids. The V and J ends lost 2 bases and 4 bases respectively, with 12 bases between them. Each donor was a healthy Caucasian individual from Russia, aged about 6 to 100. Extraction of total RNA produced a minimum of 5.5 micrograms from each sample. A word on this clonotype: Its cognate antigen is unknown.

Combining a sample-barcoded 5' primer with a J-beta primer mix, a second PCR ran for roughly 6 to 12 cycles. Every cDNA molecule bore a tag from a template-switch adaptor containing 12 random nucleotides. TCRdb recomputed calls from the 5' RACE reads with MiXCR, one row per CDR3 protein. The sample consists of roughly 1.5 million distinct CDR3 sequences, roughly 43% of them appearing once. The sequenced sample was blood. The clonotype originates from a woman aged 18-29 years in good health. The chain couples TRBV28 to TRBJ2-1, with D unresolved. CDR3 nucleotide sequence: TGTGCCAGCAGTTTAGCTGGTCCCCTTTACAATGAGCAGTTCTTC. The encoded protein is CASSLAGPLYNEQFF.